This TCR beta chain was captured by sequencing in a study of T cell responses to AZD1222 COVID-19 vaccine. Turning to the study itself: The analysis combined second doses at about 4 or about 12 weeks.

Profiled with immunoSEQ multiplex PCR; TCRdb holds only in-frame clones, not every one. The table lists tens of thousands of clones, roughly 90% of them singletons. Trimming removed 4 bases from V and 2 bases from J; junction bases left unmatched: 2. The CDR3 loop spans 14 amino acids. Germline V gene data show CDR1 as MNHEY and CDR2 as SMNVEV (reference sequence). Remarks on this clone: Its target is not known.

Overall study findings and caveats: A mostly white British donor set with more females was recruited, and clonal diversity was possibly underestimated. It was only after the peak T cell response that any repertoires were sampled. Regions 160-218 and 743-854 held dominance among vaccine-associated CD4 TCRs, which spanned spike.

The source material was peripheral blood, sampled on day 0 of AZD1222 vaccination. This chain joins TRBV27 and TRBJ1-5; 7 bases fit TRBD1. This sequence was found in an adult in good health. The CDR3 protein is CASSWQGGNQPQHF. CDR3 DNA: TGTGCCAGCAGTTGGCAGGGGGGCAATCAGCCCCAGCATTTT.